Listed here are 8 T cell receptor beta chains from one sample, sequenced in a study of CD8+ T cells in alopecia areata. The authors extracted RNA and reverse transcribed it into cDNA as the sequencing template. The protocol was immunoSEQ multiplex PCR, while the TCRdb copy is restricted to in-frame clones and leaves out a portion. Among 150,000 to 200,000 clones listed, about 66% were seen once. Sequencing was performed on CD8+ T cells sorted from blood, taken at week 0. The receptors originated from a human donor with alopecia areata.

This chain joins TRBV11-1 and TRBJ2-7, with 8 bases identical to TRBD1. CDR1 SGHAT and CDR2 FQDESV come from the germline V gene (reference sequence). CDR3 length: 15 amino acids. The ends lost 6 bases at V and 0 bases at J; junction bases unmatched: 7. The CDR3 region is CASRSRTGPSYEQYF. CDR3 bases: TGTGCCAGCAGATCCCGGACAGGGCCCTCCTACGAGCAGTACTTC.

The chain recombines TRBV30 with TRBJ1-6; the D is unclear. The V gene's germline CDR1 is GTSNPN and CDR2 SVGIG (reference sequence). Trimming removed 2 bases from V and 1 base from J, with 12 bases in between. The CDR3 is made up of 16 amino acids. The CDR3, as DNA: TGTGCCTGGAGTATCCGACTATTATCCTATAATTCACCCCTCCACTTT. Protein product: CAWSIRLLSYNSPLHF.

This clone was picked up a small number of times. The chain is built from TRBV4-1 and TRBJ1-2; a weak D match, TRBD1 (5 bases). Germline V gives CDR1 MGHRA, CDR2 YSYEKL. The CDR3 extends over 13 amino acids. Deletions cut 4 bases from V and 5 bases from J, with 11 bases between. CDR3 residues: CASSPSGMYGYTF. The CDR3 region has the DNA TGCGCCAGCAGCCCGTCAGGGATGTATGGCTACACCTTC.

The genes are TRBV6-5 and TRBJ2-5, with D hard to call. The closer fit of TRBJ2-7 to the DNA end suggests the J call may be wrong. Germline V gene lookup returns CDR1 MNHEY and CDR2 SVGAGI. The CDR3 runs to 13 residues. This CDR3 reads CASSYGPQYEQYF. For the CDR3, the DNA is TGTGCCAGCAGTTACGGACCCCAGTACGAGCAGTACTTC.

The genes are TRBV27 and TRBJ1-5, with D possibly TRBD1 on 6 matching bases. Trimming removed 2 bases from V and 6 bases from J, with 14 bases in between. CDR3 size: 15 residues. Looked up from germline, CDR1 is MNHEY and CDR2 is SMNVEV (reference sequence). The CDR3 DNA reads TGTGCCAGCAGTTTAGGAACAGGGCGGGGTCAGCCCCAGCATTTT. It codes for CASSLGTGRGQPQHF.

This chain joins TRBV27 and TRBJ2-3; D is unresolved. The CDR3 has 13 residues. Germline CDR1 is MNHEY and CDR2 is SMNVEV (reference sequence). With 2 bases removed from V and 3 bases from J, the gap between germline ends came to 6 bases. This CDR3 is CASSLGQTDTQYF. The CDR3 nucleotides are TGTGCCAGCAGTTTAGGCCAGACAGATACGCAGTATTTT.

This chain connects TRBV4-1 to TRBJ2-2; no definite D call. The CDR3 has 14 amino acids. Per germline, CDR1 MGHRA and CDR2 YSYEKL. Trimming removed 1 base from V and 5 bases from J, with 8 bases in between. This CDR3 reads CASSQAMGTGELFF. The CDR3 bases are TGCGCCAGCAGCCAAGCCATGGGTACCGGGGAGCTGTTTTTT.

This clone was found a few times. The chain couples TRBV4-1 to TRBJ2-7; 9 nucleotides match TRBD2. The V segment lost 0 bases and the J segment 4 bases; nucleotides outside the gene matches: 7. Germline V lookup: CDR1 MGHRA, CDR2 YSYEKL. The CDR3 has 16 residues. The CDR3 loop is CASSQDRGSGGYEQYF. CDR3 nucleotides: TGCGCCAGCAGCCAAGATCGGGGTAGCGGGGGTTACGAGCAGTACTTC.